This T cell receptor (beta chain) derives from a study of Graves' ophthalmopathy and Graves' hyperthyroidism. Whole-study context: Peripheral blood samples were taken at initial diagnosis, before any treatment.

PBMCs were obtained from approximately 10 ml of fresh peripheral blood. The TCR beta CDR3 regions underwent amplification from RNA transcripts. HTBI-primed first-round RT-PCR preceded second-round multiplex PCR. One entry per CDR3 protein, called by TCRdb with MiXCR from the multiplex PCR reads. The table shows just over 600,000 distinct CDR3 sequences, with 22% occurring only once. Germline V gene sequence: CDR1 SGHRS, CDR2 YFSETQ. The CDR3 is 16 amino acids. J was trimmed by 0 bases and V by 3 bases; bases with no gene match: 5. This clonotype was counted many times. No antigen is known for it. Study results and limitations: Discriminating ophthalmopathy from stable hyperthyroidism, a 13-signature model attained a sensitivity of about 89% and a specificity of 80% to 82%. Most thyroid clonotypes with frequency above 0.001 were detected in blood too.

This TCR was recovered from a woman between 18 and 29 years old with stable Graves' hyperthyroidism. Some clones in this sample may be carry-over from other donors' samples. The chain carries TRBV5-1 and TRBJ2-2, with 7 bases that match TRBD1. Sequences were obtained from peripheral blood. This chain's CDR3 is CASSSGQLTNTGELFF. CDR3 nucleotides: TGCGCCAGCAGCTCGGGACAGCTAACGAACACCGGGGAGCTGTTTTTT.